The 8 T cell receptor beta chains given below trace back to one sample, sequenced in a study of blood T cell repertoires in COVID-19. Sequenced by immunoSEQ multiplex PCR; TCRdb stores in-frame clones only, minus some. Counted here are about 170,000 clones, roughly 80% occurring once; the ten biggest clones make up about 2.6%. Sequencing was done on a sample of peripheral blood. Source of these receptors: a human donor with acute or convalescent COVID-19. The donor label of this sample is uncertain.

The chain carries TRBV30 and TRBJ2-5, with D possibly TRBD1 on 6 matching bases. Germline V gene sequence: CDR1 GTSNPN, CDR2 SVGIG (reference sequence). CDR3 length: 12 residues. Trimming took 3 bases from V and 4 from J, leaving 9 bases between them. CDR3 bases: TGTGCCTGGAGCGGGACACGAGAGACCCAGTACTTC. Translation: CAWSGTRETQYF.

The chain recombines TRBV20-1 with TRBJ2-7, with 9 bases matching TRBD1. CDR1 is DFQATT, CDR2 SNEGSKA, per germline (reference sequence). The V segment lost 3 bases and the J segment 2 bases; nucleotides outside the gene matches: 2. The CDR3 is 13 residues long. CDR3 in amino acids: CSASRDRAYEQYF. The CDR3 DNA sequence: TGCAGTGCTAGTAGGGACAGGGCCTACGAGCAGTACTTC.

In the case of this clone: One end of the junction does not line up with germline, which may come from a read error. The chain carries TRBV27 and TRBJ1-4; possible D gene TRBD1, 6 bases. The CDR3 runs 13 residues. Germline CDR1 is MNHEY and CDR2 is SMNVEV (reference sequence). CDR3 in amino acids: CASRKAGGTLLLF. CDR3 in DNA: TGTGCCAGCCGCAAAGCGGGAGGGACACTACTTCTTTTT.

This chain joins TRBV3-1 (or the pseudogene TRBV3-2) and TRBJ1-4; TRBD1 matches at 10 bases. The J segment lost 10 bases and the V segment lost 0 bases, leaving 8 bases of the junction unmatched. CDR1 is LGHDT, CDR2 YNNKEL, per germline (reference sequence). This CDR3 has 16 residues. CDR3 nucleotide sequence: TGTGCCAGCAGCCAAGATCTTGGGACAGGGGACGGAAAACTGTTTTTT. It encodes CASSQDLGTGDGKLFF.

The V gene is TRBV7-4, the J gene TRBJ2-7; 10 bases are a match to TRBD2. The CDR3 is made up of 11 amino acids. Germline V gene lookup returns CDR1 SGHVT and CDR2 SQSDAQ. The DNA for the CDR3 is TGTGCCAGCAGCCGATGGACTAGCGGCGGTGTC. Amino acids: CASSRWTSGGV.

This clone was seen only once. The chain links TRBV10-3 to TRBJ2-3; 10 bases align to TRBD1. Germline values: CDR1 ENHRY, CDR2 SYGVKD. This CDR3 has 16 residues. V lost 3 bases and J lost 4; bases outside the gene matches: 7. DNA of the CDR3: TGTGCCATCAGTGACCCCGTGACAGGGGGCTCAGATACGCAGTATTTT. This codes for CAISDPVTGGSDTQYF.

The V call is TRBV7-9, the J call TRBJ2-3; 8 bases agree with TRBD2. The junction had 9 bases not matched to a gene; V was cut back by 5 bases and J by 5 bases. From germline, CDR1 is SEHNR and CDR2 FQNEAQ (reference sequence). This CDR3 is 15 amino acids long. CDR3 in amino acids: CASSPQAGGGDTQYF. The CDR3 DNA is TGTGCCAGCAGCCCCCAGGCGGGGGGCGGAGATACGCAGTATTTT.

This clone was seen once. Here the CDR3 reads CASKHTEAFF. CDR3 DNA: TGTGCCAGCAAGCACACTGAAGCTTTCTTT. The gene calls are TRBV28 and TRBJ1-1, with D unresolved. With 7 bases removed from V and 3 bases from J, the gap between germline ends came to 3 bases. The germline CDR1 and CDR2 sequences are MDHEN and SYDVKM. The CDR3 contains 10 residues.